One sample yielded the 19 T cell receptor beta chains listed below, sequenced in a study of identical twins. Using its own MiXCR run on the 5' RACE reads, TCRdb lists one record per CDR3 protein. This table has approximately 700,000 distinct CDR3 sequences, over 5% appearing once. The sample was naive T cells sorted from blood. These receptors were taken from a man younger than 35 in good health.

There are many counts of this clonotype. The chain uses TRBV10-3 and TRBJ2-7, with D perhaps being TRBD1 or TRBD2 (5 bases each). V was shortened by 9 bases and J by 0 bases, with 15 bases between the two germline ends. The CDR3 contains 14 residues. Looked up from germline, CDR1 is ENHRY and CDR2 is SYGVKD. The CDR3 protein is CAIMRDRSSYEQYF. CDR3 nucleotides: TGTGCCATAATGAGGGACCGGAGCTCCTACGAGCAGTACTTC.

Many counts were recorded for this clonotype. The rearrangement joins TRBV4-3 to TRBJ2-5, with 11 bases fitting TRBD2. Germline CDR1 LGHNA, CDR2 YSLEER. Trimming at V came to 4 bases and at J to 2 bases, leaving 6 bases not matched to a gene. This CDR3 region has 16 residues. CDR3 region: CASSRAGTSGQETQYF. In DNA, the CDR3 is TGCGCCAGCAGCCGCGCCGGGACTAGCGGACAAGAGACCCAGTACTTC.

This clonotype has more than one count but fewer than ten. This chain uses TRBV11-1 with TRBJ2-7, with 8 bases fitting TRBD1. CDR3 length equals 18 residues. With V trimmed by 3 bases and J by 1 base, 14 bases remained unmatched. Germline values: CDR1 SGHAT, CDR2 FQDESV (reference sequence). The CDR3 loop is CASSFLRSGQGPSYEQYF. The CDR3 coding sequence is TGTGCCAGCAGCTTTCTTCGATCTGGACAGGGACCTTCCTACGAGCAGTACTTC.

This clonotype was recorded many times. The rearrangement links TRBV25-1 to TRBJ1-3; 7 bases agree with TRBD1. The CDR3 covers 16 residues. The V gene end was trimmed by 6 bases and the J gene end by 0 bases; junction bases not matched to a gene: 8. The germline V gene has CDR1 MGHDK and CDR2 SYGVNS. CDR3 residues: CASRPGQISSGNTIYF. The DNA for the CDR3 is TGTGCCAGCAGACCGGGACAGATAAGCTCTGGAAACACCATATATTTT.

This clonotype was detected a few times. The V gene is TRBV7-9, the J gene TRBJ2-7; a possible D gene is TRBD2 (6 bases). The CDR3 loop spans 15 amino acids. Germline values: CDR1 SEHNR, CDR2 FQNEAQ (reference sequence). Trimming stripped 1 base from V and 2 bases from J, with 12 bases between. The CDR3 spells CASSLGVSGAYEQYF. CDR3 bases: TGTGCCAGCAGCTTAGGGGTTAGCGGCGCCTACGAGCAGTACTTC.

This rearrangement joins TRBV4-3 to TRBJ2-7; tentatively, D is TRBD2 (6 bases). CDR1 LGHNA and CDR2 YSLEER come from the germline V gene. The V end was cut by 1 base, the J end by 3 bases, with 13 bases between. This CDR3 region has 15 residues. The CDR3 sequence: CASSQGTTPIYEQYF. CDR3 in DNA: TGCGCCAGCAGCCAAGGGACTACCCCAATCTACGAGCAGTACTTC.

This clonotype was observed at least ten times. One junction end disagrees with the germline gene, perhaps due to a read error. The J gene is TRBJ2-1, the V gene TRBV12-3 or TRBV12-4; D not certain. This CDR3 has 11 residues. CDR3 nucleotides: TGTGCCAGCAGATTAGTTAATGAGCAGTTCTTC. This gives the protein CASRLVNEQFF.

Many counts were recorded for this clonotype. The chain carries TRBV5-1 and TRBJ2-1; 9 bases map to TRBD2. CDR3 length: 15 residues. Germline V gene sequence: CDR1 SGHRS, CDR2 YFSETQ. V lost 5 bases to trimming and J lost 8 bases; unmatched junction nucleotides: 11. In DNA form, the CDR3 reads TGCGCCAGCAGGGGGTTAGCGGGAGAAGCCTATGAGCAGTTCTTC. This sequence encodes CASRGLAGEAYEQFF.

The V gene is TRBV12-3 or TRBV12-4, the J gene TRBJ2-5; D possibly matches TRBD1 or TRBD2 (5 bases each). CDR3 length equals 14 residues. The V and J ends lost 5 bases and 3 bases respectively, with 13 bases between them. The CDR3 DNA reads TGTGCCAGCAGTCCGGGACCGGATAAAGAGACCCAGTACTTC. Protein: CASSPGPDKETQYF.

The V gene is TRBV14, the J gene TRBJ2-1; the D gene is possibly TRBD2 (6 bases). In germline, CDR1 is SGHDN, CDR2 FVKESK. The CDR3 has 17 amino acids. V lost 3 bases and J 0 bases, leaving 15 bases between the germline ends. The CDR3 DNA follows: TGTGCCAGCAGCCAGACAAGGGGACTTAGCTCCTACAATGAGCAGTTCTTC. It is translated as CASSQTRGLSSYNEQFF. Looking up the rest from reference TRBV14 and TRBJ2-1 gives the full variable domain: EAGVTQFPSHSVIEKGQTVTLRCDPISGHDNLYWYRRVMGKEIKFLLHFVKESKQDESGMPNNRFLAERTGGTYSTLKVQPAELEDSGVYFCASSQTRGLSSYNEQFFGPGTRLTVL.

The chain combines TRBV10-3 with TRBJ2-1, with D possibly matching TRBD1 (6 bases). Germline V gene lookup returns CDR1 ENHRY and CDR2 SYGVKD. This CDR3 has 14 residues. V lost 6 bases, J lost 7 bases, and 16 bases lay in between. The CDR3 here is CAISRTEEGNEQFF. CDR3 coding DNA: TGTGCCATCAGCCGGACAGAAGAGGGGAATGAGCAGTTCTTC.

This clonotype was detected only a few times. This chain joins TRBV13 and TRBJ2-1; 8 bases agree with TRBD1. Germline V gives CDR1 PRHDT, CDR2 FYEKMQ (reference sequence). This CDR3 contains 16 residues. The ends lost 5 bases at V and 2 bases at J; junction bases unmatched: 8. CDR3 loop: CASSLSTGDPYNEQFF. The CDR3 region has the DNA TGTGCCAGCAGCCTATCGACAGGGGACCCCTACAATGAGCAGTTCTTC.

This clonotype was detected only a few times. V gene TRBV28 combines with J gene TRBJ2-7; D not resolved. The CDR3 has 15 residues. With 7 bases removed from V and 2 bases from J, the gap between germline ends came to 18 bases. CDR1 MDHEN and CDR2 SYDVKM come from the germline V gene. In nucleotides, the CDR3 is TGTGCCAGCACTTCGAACGGGTACAGAGCCTACGAGCAGTACTTC. Encoded protein: CASTSNGYRAYEQYF.

This clonotype was counted ten times or more. The V call is TRBV7-6, the J call TRBJ1-1; D remains ambiguous. The CDR3 runs to 17 residues. Trimming left V 1 base short and J 1 base short, with 16 bases between. CDR1 is SGHVS and CDR2 is FNYEAQ in the germline V gene. The CDR3 coding sequence is TGTGCCAGCAGCTTAGGAGAGGGAGGGTTCGCGAACACTGAAGCTTTCTTT. Protein: CASSLGEGGFANTEAFF.

The V gene is TRBV7-7, the J gene TRBJ1-4; 7 nucleotides match TRBD1. Germline V gene sequence: CDR1 SSHAT, CDR2 FNYEAQ (reference sequence). Trimming at V came to 2 bases and at J to 5 bases, leaving 5 bases not matched to a gene. The CDR3 is 15 amino acids. CDR3 nucleotide sequence: TGTGCCAGCAGCTTATCGCCAGGGGGAAATGAAAAACTGTTTTTT. It yields the protein CASSLSPGGNEKLFF.

This clonotype appeared many times. The V and J genes are TRBV7-2 and TRBJ1-4; TRBD1 is a possible D gene (5 bases). Germline V gene sequence: CDR1 SGHTA, CDR2 FQGNSA. Trimming stripped 5 bases from V and 6 bases from J, with 16 bases between. This CDR3 region has 15 residues. The DNA for the CDR3 is TGTGCCAGCAGCCCGCGACAGCAATACCATGAAAAACTGTTTTTT. Translating gives CASSPRQQYHEKLFF.

This clonotype was picked up many times. CDR3 sequence: CAISTGGGYGYTF. CDR3 DNA sequence: TGTGCCATCAGCACAGGGGGAGGCTATGGCTACACCTTC. The gene calls are TRBV10-3 and TRBJ1-2, with 8 bases fitting TRBD1. V shed 6 bases and J 4 bases; nucleotides not matched to a gene: 4. The CDR3 length is 13 residues. Germline CDR1 ENHRY, CDR2 SYGVKD.

This clonotype was seen repeatedly, ten times or more. The J gene is TRBJ2-2, the V gene TRBV25-1; perhaps TRBD2 as D (6 bases). This CDR3 has 17 amino acids. Trimming cost V 3 bases and J 4 bases, with 18 bases left between them. CDR1 is MGHDK, CDR2 SYGVNS, per germline. CDR3 region: CASSDPGGPNPTGELFF. CDR3 DNA sequence: TGTGCCAGCAGTGATCCAGGAGGGCCTAATCCCACCGGGGAGCTGTTTTTT. The variable domain in full, completed from reference TRBV25-1 and TRBJ2-2, reads EADIYQTPRYLVIGTGKKITLECSQTMGHDKMYWYQQDPGMELHLIHYSYGVNSTEKGDLSSESTVSRIRTEHFPLTLESARPSHTSQYLCASSDPGGPNPTGELFFGEGSRLTVL.

This clonotype was recorded many times. The chain couples TRBV4-3 to TRBJ2-3; 8 nucleotides match TRBD2. The ends lost 1 base at V and 0 bases at J; junction bases unmatched: 12. CDR1 LGHNA and CDR2 YSLEER come from the germline V gene. CDR3 length equals 19 residues. The CDR3 loop reads CASSQGAAGGTSSTDTQYF. In DNA, the CDR3 is TGCGCCAGCAGCCAAGGGGCGGCGGGAGGAACTTCTAGCACAGATACGCAGTATTTT.